This T cell receptor beta chain was found in a study of blood T cell repertoires in COVID-19. Study in general: From the United States, Italy and Spain came samples of acute and convalescent COVID-19. Sample material is recorded as cDNA or gDNA derived from T cells, B-cell-depleted T cells, or PBMCs.

Only in-frame clones appear in the TCRdb table, and some are missing; sequencing was by immunoSEQ multiplex PCR. Seen here are roughly 240,000 clones, approximately 86% observed once, and the top ten hold around 2.8%. The CDR3 contains 16 residues. V lost 1 base and J 0 bases, leaving 10 bases between the germline ends. The germline CDR1 and CDR2 sequences are LGHDT and YNNKEL (reference sequence). The receptor was derived from a woman aged 25 to 39 who had recovered from COVID-19. The specimen sequenced was peripheral blood. The chain is built from TRBV3-1 (or the pseudogene TRBV3-2) and TRBJ1-5, with D possibly TRBD1 on 6 matching bases. The CDR3, as DNA: TGTGCCAGCAGCCAAGGGACAGCCCTTAGCAATCAGCCCCAGCATTTT. Its protein product is CASSQGTALSNQPQHF.